This T cell receptor (beta chain) comes out of a study of blood T cell repertoires in COVID-19. The wider study: Collection of acute and convalescent COVID-19 samples took place in the United States, Italy and Spain.

In the authors' workflow: Quantification of nucleated cells was approximated via reference gene primer amplification. The method was immunoSEQ multiplex PCR; TCRdb's version includes in-frame clones alone and lacks a portion of them. The V and J calls and the clone size are those of that table, but D and trimming were determined from the DNA. Counted here are 110,000 to 150,000 clones, around nine tenths occurring once; the ten biggest clones make up roughly a tenth. Germline V lookup: CDR1 MNHEY, CDR2 SVGAGI. V lost 7 bases to trimming and J lost 4 bases, with 16 bases between them. This CDR3 region has 14 residues.

Input material: peripheral blood. The sequence was collected from a man in his fifties with active or convalescent COVID-19. The chain combines TRBV6-5 with TRBJ1-1, with a weak D call TRBD1 (5 bases). In DNA form, the CDR3 reads TGTGCCAGCACCTTGACGACGGGGGGCACTGAAGCTTTCTTT. It translates to CASTLTTGGTEAFF.